This TCR beta chain emerged from a study of blood T cell repertoires in COVID-19. Study-wide context: The United States, Italy and Spain provided the acute and convalescent COVID-19 samples. Nucleic acid was either cDNA or gDNA, and it came from T cells, B-cell-depleted T cells, or PBMCs.

The CDR3 runs to 15 residues. V dropped 4 bases and J dropped 4 bases, with 13 bases sitting between them. Germline CDR1 is SGHDN and CDR2 is FVKESK. Authors' methods: Amplification of reference gene primers provided the estimated nucleated cell counts. Assay used: immunoSEQ multiplex PCR; TCRdb lists only in-frame clones, some missing. D and trimming come from the DNA, and the V and J calls and clone size come from that table. Counted here are under 300,000 clones, 70% to 85% occurring once; the ten biggest clones make up more than 4.5%. What was sequenced was peripheral blood. The chain links TRBV14 to TRBJ1-4; weak D call: TRBD1 (6 bases). The TCR was taken from a woman older than 75 with active or convalescent COVID-19. The DNA for the CDR3 is TGTGCCAGCAGCCGTACGGGACAAATTAATGAAAAACTGTTTTTT. Amino acid sequence: CASSRTGQINEKLFF. Supplemented by reference TRBV14 and TRBJ1-4, the full variable domain reads EAGVTQFPSHSVIEKGQTVTLRCDPISGHDNLYWYRRVMGKEIKFLLHFVKESKQDESGMPNNRFLAERTGGTYSTLKVQPAELEDSGVYFCASSRTGQINEKLFFGSGTQLSVL.